This T cell receptor (beta chain) derives from a study of cytomegalovirus exposure and HLA in healthy donors. General study points: For TCR beta chains, V- and J-gene trimming was later linked to a missense DCLRE1C variant.

PCR used 60 Vbeta primers and 13 Jbeta primers. This table comes from immunoSEQ multiplex PCR, and its TCRdb copy is limited to in-frame clones, with some not included. The repertoire consists of some 220,000 clones, with over 70% occurring once and the leading ten covering roughly 2.5%. Germline trimming cut 4 bases from V and 2 bases from J; bases unmatched to any gene: 17. The germline CDR1 and CDR2 sequences are SGHRS and YFSETQ. The CDR3 sequence is 18 residues long. Turning to this clone: The antigen is unknown.

The source of this sequence is a woman in her sixties in good health and CMV-seropositive. The chain links TRBV5-1 to TRBJ2-5; TRBD2 matches 7 bases. Sequencing used PBMCs. The CDR3 region has the DNA TGCGCCAGCAGCCCCGGCCTGGGGGGGGGAGAGGGGCAAGAGACCCAGTACTTC. Protein sequence: CASSPGLGGGEGQETQYF.